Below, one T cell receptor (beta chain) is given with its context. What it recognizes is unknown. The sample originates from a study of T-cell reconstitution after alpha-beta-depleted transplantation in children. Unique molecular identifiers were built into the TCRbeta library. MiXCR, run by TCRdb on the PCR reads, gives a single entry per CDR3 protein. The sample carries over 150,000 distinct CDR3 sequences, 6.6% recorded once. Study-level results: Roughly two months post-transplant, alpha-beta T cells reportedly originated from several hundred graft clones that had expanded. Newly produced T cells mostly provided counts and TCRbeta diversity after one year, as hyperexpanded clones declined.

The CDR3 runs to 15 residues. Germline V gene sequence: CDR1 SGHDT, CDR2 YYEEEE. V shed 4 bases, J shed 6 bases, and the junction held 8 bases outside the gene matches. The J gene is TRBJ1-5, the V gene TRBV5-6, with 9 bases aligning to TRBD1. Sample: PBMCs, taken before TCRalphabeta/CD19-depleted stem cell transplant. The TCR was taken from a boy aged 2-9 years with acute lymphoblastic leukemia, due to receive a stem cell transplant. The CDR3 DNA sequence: TGTGCCAGCAGCGCCTGGACAGGGGAGGCTCAGCCCCAGCATTTT. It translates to CASSAWTGEAQPQHF.